The 10 T cell receptor beta chains reported below all come from one sample, sequenced in a study of molecular identifiers for immune sequencing clone quantification. TCRdb passed the PCR reads through MiXCR, listing each CDR3 protein once. The repertoire holds 490,000 or so distinct CDR3 sequences, approximately 25% seen once, with around 0.76% in the top ten. Sample: naive CD8+ T cells from blood, with Jurkat cell RNA spiked in. Documented subset: FACS-sorted CD8+CD4-CCR7+CD45RA+ naive T cells. All receptors derive from a human donor in good health. Some libraries in this study had Jurkat cell RNA spiked in.

Only a few counts were recorded for this clonotype. V usage is TRBV7-9 and J usage is TRBJ2-7, with D maybe TRBD1 (5 bases). Germline CDR1 reads SEHNR; CDR2 reads FQNEAQ (reference sequence). The CDR3 runs to 15 residues. The V end lost 2 bases, the J end lost 0 bases, and 11 bases lay between the germline ends. The CDR3 here is CASSLPQGYSYEQYF. The CDR3, as DNA: TGTGCCAGCAGCTTACCTCAGGGATACTCCTACGAGCAGTACTTC. The full variable domain, with the rest looked up from reference TRBV7-9 and TRBJ2-7, is DTGVSQNPRHKITKRGQNVTFRCDPISEHNRLYWYRQTLGQGPEFLTYFQNEAQLEKSRLLSDRFSAERPKGSFSTLEIQRTEQGDSAMYLCASSLPQGYSYEQYFGPGTRLTVT.

A word on this clonotype: The junction departs from germline at one end; a sequencing error may be responsible. V usage is TRBV5-1 and J usage is TRBJ1-3; no firm D call. The germline gives CDR1 SGHRS, CDR2 YFSETQ. The CDR3 has 15 amino acids. The CDR3 loop is CAGSLGPGTGNTIYF. CDR3 nucleotide sequence: TGCGCCGGCAGCTTGGGCCCAGGCACTGGAAACACCATATATTTT.

The rearrangement uses TRBV29-1 and TRBJ1-4, with 9 bases lining up with TRBD1. V shed 4 bases, J shed 8 bases, and the junction held 17 bases outside the gene matches. The germline gives CDR1 SQVTM, CDR2 ANQGSEA. This CDR3 has 17 amino acids. The CDR3 nucleotides read TGCAGCGTTGCAGAGTCTTCCTCGGGACAGGGAGGGGAAAAACTGTTTTTT. Its protein product is CSVAESSSGQGGEKLFF.

The chain has TRBV7-2 and TRBJ2-1, with no clear D. Germline CDR1 is SGHTA and CDR2 is FQGNSA. The CDR3 is 12 amino acids. V lost 7 bases and J lost 7, with 11 bases in between. CDR3 amino acids: CASTDPQNEQFF. As DNA, the CDR3 is TGTGCCAGCACCGATCCCCAGAATGAGCAGTTCTTC.

In regard to this clonotype: One junction end does not reproduce the germline sequence, and a read error may be involved. This chain joins TRBV7-2 and TRBJ2-7, with TRBD2 as a possible D gene (6 bases). There are 16 residues in the CDR3. The V gene's germline CDR1 is SGHTA and CDR2 FQGNSA. DNA for the CDR3: TGTGCCAGCAGCCCCACCCTGGGGGAGGAAACCTACGCGCAGTACTTC. It specifies CASSPTLGEETYAQYF.

This clonotype was found many times. CDR3 sequence (DNA): TGTGCCAGCAGCCCCGGGGGCTCCGCAGATACGCAGTATTTT. Protein sequence: CASSPGGSADTQYF. The genes are TRBV9 and TRBJ2-3; D possibly uses TRBD1 or TRBD2 (6 bases each). The V end was cut by 4 bases, the J end by 4 bases, with 13 bases between. CDR3 length: 14 amino acids. CDR1 and CDR2 (germline): SGDLS, YYNGEE.

The CDR3 loop reads CASSGGQGAYGYTF. The CDR3 coding sequence is TGTGCCAGCAGCGGGGGACAGGGGGCTTATGGCTACACCTTC. The chain carries TRBV7-9 and TRBJ1-2, with 12 nucleotides matching TRBD1. Germline lookup yields CDR1 SEHNR and CDR2 FQNEAQ (reference sequence). Losses at the gene ends were 5 bases for V and 5 bases for J; bases not matched to a gene: 3. The CDR3 has 14 residues.

This clonotype has a count of ten or more. The V gene is TRBV5-6, the J gene TRBJ1-5, with a weak D call TRBD1 (5 bases). Trimming removed 0 bases at V and 4 bases at J, with 11 bases between. Germline assignment: CDR1 SGHDT and CDR2 YYEEEE. This CDR3 comprises 15 residues. The CDR3, as DNA: TGTGCCAGCAGCTTGGGGGGGGGACGGAATCAGCCCCAGCATTTT. As protein: CASSLGGGRNQPQHF.

The rearrangement joins TRBV5-1 to TRBJ2-3, with TRBD2 identical over 9 bases. The V segment lost 0 bases and the J segment 3 bases; nucleotides outside the gene matches: 11. CDR3 length: 18 residues. The V gene's germline CDR1 is SGHRS and CDR2 YFSETQ. CDR3 protein: CASSLASAGGHLTDTQYF. CDR3 DNA: TGCGCCAGCAGCTTGGCCTCCGCGGGGGGGCATCTAACAGATACGCAGTATTTT. Full variable domain (missing parts from reference TRBV5-1 and TRBJ2-3): KAGVTQTPRYLIKTRGQQVTLSCSPISGHRSVSWYQQTPGQGLQFLFEYFSETQRNKGNFPGRFSGRQFSNSRSEMNVSTLELGDSALYLCASSLASAGGHLTDTQYFGPGTRLTVL.

The genes are TRBV3-1 and TRBJ2-1, with 11 bases fitting TRBD2. CDR3 length equals 18 residues. The junction had 14 bases not matched to a gene; V was cut back by 5 bases and J by 5 bases. Germline V gene lookup returns CDR1 LGHDT and CDR2 YNNKEL (reference sequence). CDR3 sequence: CASSDRGPSGGPNNEQFF. The CDR3, as DNA: TGTGCCAGCAGCGACAGGGGCCCTAGCGGGGGGCCAAACAATGAGCAGTTCTTC.